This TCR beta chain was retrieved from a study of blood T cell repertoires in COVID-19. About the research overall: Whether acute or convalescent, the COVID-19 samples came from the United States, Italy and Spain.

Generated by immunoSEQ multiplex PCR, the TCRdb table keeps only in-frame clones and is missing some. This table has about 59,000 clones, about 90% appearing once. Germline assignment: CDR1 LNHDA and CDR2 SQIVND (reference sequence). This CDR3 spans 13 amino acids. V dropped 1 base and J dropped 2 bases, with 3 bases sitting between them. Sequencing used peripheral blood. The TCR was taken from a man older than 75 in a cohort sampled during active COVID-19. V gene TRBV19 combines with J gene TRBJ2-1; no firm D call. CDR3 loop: CASSIGAYNEQFF. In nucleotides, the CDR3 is TGTGCCAGTAGTATAGGAGCCTACAATGAGCAGTTCTTC. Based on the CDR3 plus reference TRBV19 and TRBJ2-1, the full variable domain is DGGITQSPKYLFRKEGQNVTLSCEQNLNHDAMYWYRQDPGQGLRLIYYSQIVNDFQKGDIAEGYSVSREKKESFPLTVTSAQKNPTAFYLCASSIGAYNEQFFGPGTRLTVL.